Listed here are 23 T cell receptor beta chains from one sample, sequenced in a study of blood T cell repertoires in COVID-19. The assay was immunoSEQ multiplex PCR, and TCRdb's table has in-frame clones only and misses some. The data show about 260,000 clones, around 84% seen once. Source material: peripheral blood. The origin of the receptors is a man between 60 and 75 years old with acute or convalescent COVID-19.

In DNA, the CDR3 is TGTGCCAGCAGCTTAGCCCCCTACGGACAGGGGCTAGCCAAAAACATTCAGTACTTC. Its translation: CASSLAPYGQGLAKNIQYF. V and J are TRBV7-2 and TRBJ2-4; 9 bases match TRBD1. This CDR3 region has 19 residues. Germline lookup yields CDR1 SGHTA and CDR2 FQGNSA. V lost 0 bases and J lost 0; bases outside the gene matches: 9.

The CDR3 here is CASRIGGAAKNIQYF. Here the CDR3 DNA reads TGTGCCAGTCGTATCGGTGGGGCGGCCAAAAACATTCAGTACTTC. The V gene is TRBV2, the J gene TRBJ2-4; perhaps TRBD1 as D (5 bases). CDR3 length: 15 amino acids. Germline V gene sequence: CDR1 SNHLY, CDR2 FYNNEI. Trimming took 9 bases from V and 1 from J, leaving 16 bases between them.

The chain is built from TRBV7-2 and TRBJ2-3, with D possibly TRBD2 on 5 matching bases. V lost 2 bases and J lost 5, with 14 bases in between. The CDR3 covers 15 residues. Germline V gives CDR1 SGHTA, CDR2 FQGNSA. The CDR3 loop is CASSLSVLAGDTQYF. DNA for the CDR3: TGTGCCAGCAGCTTAAGCGTCCTAGCAGGAGATACGCAGTATTTT.

This chain connects TRBV18 to TRBJ1-5, with D possibly TRBD1 on 5 matching bases. Germline CDR1 KGHSH, CDR2 LQKENI. The CDR3 length is 15 residues. The germline V and J ends were trimmed by 2 bases and 0 bases, with 8 bases remaining between them. The CDR3 sequence: CASSPGALSNQPQHF. CDR3 DNA sequence: TGTGCCAGCTCACCAGGGGCACTTAGCAATCAGCCCCAGCATTTT.

The chain uses TRBV7-3 and TRBJ2-2; perhaps TRBD1 as D (6 bases). Germline V CDR1 and CDR2: SGHTA, FQGTGA. The CDR3 runs 14 residues. V lost 2 bases, J lost 5 bases, and 9 bases lay in between. CDR3 DNA: TGTGCCAGCAGCTTATTAAGGGGGACCGGGGAGCTGTTTTTT. Protein: CASSLLRGTGELFF.

This chain uses TRBV27 with TRBJ2-1; 11 bases line up with TRBD2. Germline lookup yields CDR1 MNHEY and CDR2 SMNVEV (reference sequence). Trimming at V came to 7 bases and at J to 10 bases, leaving 6 bases not matched to a gene. This CDR3 has 13 amino acids. The CDR3 DNA reads TGTGCCAGCAAGGCTAGCGGGAGGCGCGAGCAGTTCTTC. Its translation: CASKASGRREQFF.

Worth noting for this clone: The germline gene is not matched at one end of the junction; a read error may be the cause. The gene calls are TRBV2 and TRBJ2-3, with 15 bases identical to TRBD2. The CDR3 is 19 amino acids. CDR1 and CDR2 (germline): SNHLY, FYNNEI. This chain's CDR3 is CASREAGTSGGNRKDTQYF. DNA for the CDR3: TGTGCCAGCAGGGAAGCCGGGACTAGCGGGGGGAACCGGAAAGATACGCAGTATTTT.

V usage is TRBV12-5 and J usage is TRBJ2-7; 10 bases fit TRBD1. CDR1 LGHNT and CDR2 FRNRAP come from the germline V gene. Trimming took 4 bases from V and 2 from J; bases not matched to a gene: 2. CDR3 length equals 14 residues. The CDR3 region is CASGSGTGAYEQYF. The DNA for the CDR3 is TGTGCTAGTGGTTCCGGGACAGGGGCCTACGAGCAGTACTTC.

The V gene is TRBV7-9, the J gene TRBJ1-1; 10 bases are shared with TRBD1. The CDR3 is made up of 14 amino acids. CDR1 is SEHNR and CDR2 is FQNEAQ in the germline V gene (reference sequence). J was trimmed by 5 bases and V by 7 bases; bases with no gene match: 7. The CDR3 here is CASNFGTGETEAFF. The CDR3 nucleotides read TGTGCCAGCAACTTTGGGACAGGGGAGACTGAAGCTTTCTTT.

The V and J genes are TRBV19 and TRBJ2-4, with D possibly matching TRBD2 (6 bases). CDR1 and CDR2 from the germline V gene are LNHDA and SQIVND (reference sequence). V shed 5 bases and J shed 7 bases, with 15 bases lying between them. The CDR3 has 14 residues. The CDR3, as DNA: TGTGCCAGTAGTCCCCAGTTTAGCGGCAACATTCAGTACTTC. This gives the protein CASSPQFSGNIQYF. Full variable domain (remainder filled in from reference TRBV19 and TRBJ2-4): DGGITQSPKYLFRKEGQNVTLSCEQNLNHDAMYWYRQDPGQGLRLIYYSQIVNDFQKGDIAEGYSVSREKKESFPLTVTSAQKNPTAFYLCASSPQFSGNIQYFGAGTRLSVL.

V and J are TRBV7-9 and TRBJ2-5; tentatively, D is TRBD1 (6 bases). V lost 3 bases and J 5 bases, leaving 16 bases between the germline ends. Per germline, CDR1 SEHNR and CDR2 FQNEAQ (reference sequence). This CDR3 has 15 residues. CDR3 sequence (DNA): TGTGCCAGCAGCTTTATGGGTTCAGGGGTTGAGACCCAGTACTTC. Its translation is CASSFMGSGVETQYF. Supplemented by reference TRBV7-9 and TRBJ2-5, the full variable domain reads DTGVSQNPRHKITKRGQNVTFRCDPISEHNRLYWYRQTLGQGPEFLTYFQNEAQLEKSRLLSDRFSAERPKGSFSTLEIQRTEQGDSAMYLCASSFMGSGVETQYFGPGTRLLVL.

This clone has only a few counts. The chain carries TRBV7-6 and TRBJ2-7; TRBD1 aligns across 8 bases. The CDR3 sequence is 14 residues long. Germline CDR1 reads SGHVS; CDR2 reads FNYEAQ. V shed 4 bases, J shed 5 bases, and the junction held 7 bases outside the gene matches. CDR3: CASSYGQGGNEQYF. The CDR3 DNA sequence: TGTGCCAGCAGCTACGGACAGGGCGGGAACGAGCAGTACTTC. Variable domain in full (rest from reference TRBV7-6 and TRBJ2-7): GAGVSQSPRYKVTKRGQDVALRCDPISGHVSLYWYRQALGQGPEFLTYFNYEAQQDKSGLPNDRFSAERPEGSISTLTIQRTEQRDSAMYRCASSYGQGGNEQYFGPGTRLTVT.

In this sample, this clone turned up a few times. The chain joins TRBV10-1 to TRBJ2-3; the D gene is possibly TRBD2 (6 bases). The V end lost 2 bases, the J end lost 1 base, and 13 bases lay between the germline ends. Germline loops: CDR1 WNHNN, CDR2 SYGVQD (reference sequence). The CDR3 contains 16 residues. The CDR3 sequence is CASSEGRGAGTDTQYF. In DNA form, the CDR3 reads TGCGCCAGCAGTGAGGGGCGCGGGGCTGGCACAGATACGCAGTATTTT.

The V call is TRBV6-4, the J call TRBJ1-2, with 9 positions matching TRBD1. CDR1 and CDR2 (germline): MRHNA, SNTAGT. The CDR3 is made up of 15 amino acids. The V segment lost 11 bases and the J segment 4 bases; nucleotides outside the gene matches: 14. The CDR3 DNA reads TGTGCCCTTCCCGGTCAGGGACAGGGTGGCTATGGCTACACCTTC. Protein sequence: CALPGQGQGGYGYTF.

V and J are TRBV4-3 and TRBJ2-1; TRBD2 is a possible D gene (6 bases). Trimming took off 1 base at V and 10 bases at J, with 20 bases between the two ends. Germline assignment: CDR1 LGHNA and CDR2 YSLEER. This CDR3 is 16 amino acids long. CDR3 bases: TGCGCCAGCAGCCAAGGTCGACTAGGGACCTTGGGGGAGCAGTTCTTC. Translated, it gives CASSQGRLGTLGEQFF.

The rearrangement links TRBV6-6 to TRBJ2-7; D is undetermined. The CDR3 loop spans 11 amino acids. The V and J ends lost 3 bases and 6 bases respectively, with 6 bases between them. Germline CDR1 reads MNHNY; CDR2 reads SVGAGI (reference sequence). The chain's CDR3 is CASSYQAEQYF. CDR3 in DNA: TGTGCCAGCAGTTATCAGGCCGAGCAGTACTTC.

This chain's CDR3 is CASSYSRGTGSAQHF. The CDR3 DNA sequence: TGTGCCAGCAGTTACTCGAGAGGGACAGGGTCGGCCCAGCATTTT. The chain employs TRBV6-6 and TRBJ1-5, with TRBD1 matching over 9 bases. V was clipped by 0 bases and J by 11 bases; unmatched bases: 8. The CDR3 is 15 amino acids. The germline CDR1 and CDR2 sequences are MNHNY and SVGAGI (reference sequence).

This clone came up once. The V and J genes are TRBV7-9 and TRBJ1-2; D unresolved. CDR3 length: 11 residues. Germline loops: CDR1 SEHNR, CDR2 FQNEAQ (reference sequence). V was cut by 5 bases and J by 5 bases, with 6 bases left in between. The CDR3 is CASSRGYGYTF. The CDR3 coding sequence is TGTGCCAGCAGCCGCGGGTATGGCTACACCTTC. The full variable domain, rest sourced from reference TRBV7-9 and TRBJ1-2, is DTGVSQNPRHKITKRGQNVTFRCDPISEHNRLYWYRQTLGQGPEFLTYFQNEAQLEKSRLLSDRFSAERPKGSFSTLEIQRTEQGDSAMYLCASSRGYGYTFGSGTRLTVV.

CDR3 amino acids: CASRVDSPSYEQYF. The DNA for the CDR3 is TGCGCCAGCAGGGTAGACTCTCCCTCCTACGAGCAGTACTTC. The gene calls are TRBV5-1 and TRBJ2-7; D remains ambiguous. V was cut by 5 bases and J by 0 bases, with 12 bases left in between. The germline gives CDR1 SGHRS, CDR2 YFSETQ. The CDR3 runs to 14 residues.

Comments on this clone: At one boundary the junction diverges from the germline segment, which might be a read error. The V gene is TRBV7-7, the J gene TRBJ2-1, with TRBD1 matching over 10 bases. The CDR3 consists of 15 residues. The germline gives CDR1 SSHAT, CDR2 FNYEAQ (reference sequence). The CDR3 reads CASSTGTGAFNEQFF. The CDR3 nucleotides are TGTGCTAGCAGCACCGGGACAGGGGCTTTTAATGAGCAGTTCTTC.

The V and J genes are TRBV7-3 and TRBJ2-7; D may be TRBD1 (6 bases). The CDR3 has 13 amino acids. Trimming removed 5 bases at V and 6 bases at J, with 14 bases between. Germline V gene sequence: CDR1 SGHTA, CDR2 FQGTGA. The CDR3 loop reads CASSRDNLGEQYF. The CDR3 region has the DNA TGTGCCAGCAGCCGGGACAACTTAGGCGAGCAGTACTTC.

This clone was observed a handful of times. The rearrangement links TRBV27 to TRBJ2-6; 9 bases match TRBD1. The CDR3 has 18 amino acids. Germline V gives CDR1 MNHEY, CDR2 SMNVEV (reference sequence). V was pared by 2 bases and J by 4 bases, with 9 bases of the junction left unmatched. CDR3 sequence (DNA): TGTGCCAGCAGTTTAATGGGACAGGGACCTCCGGGGGCCAACGTCCTGACTTTC. Its translation is CASSLMGQGPPGANVLTF.

This clone was detected a few times. The rearrangement joins TRBV7-6 to TRBJ1-1; tentatively, D is TRBD1 (5 bases). CDR1 is SGHVS, CDR2 FNYEAQ, per germline. The CDR3 extends over 14 amino acids. The V end lost 7 bases, the J end lost 3 bases, and 15 bases lay between the germline ends. The CDR3 here is CASKRRGEYTEAFF. The CDR3 DNA follows: TGTGCCAGCAAACGACGGGGGGAATACACTGAAGCTTTCTTT.